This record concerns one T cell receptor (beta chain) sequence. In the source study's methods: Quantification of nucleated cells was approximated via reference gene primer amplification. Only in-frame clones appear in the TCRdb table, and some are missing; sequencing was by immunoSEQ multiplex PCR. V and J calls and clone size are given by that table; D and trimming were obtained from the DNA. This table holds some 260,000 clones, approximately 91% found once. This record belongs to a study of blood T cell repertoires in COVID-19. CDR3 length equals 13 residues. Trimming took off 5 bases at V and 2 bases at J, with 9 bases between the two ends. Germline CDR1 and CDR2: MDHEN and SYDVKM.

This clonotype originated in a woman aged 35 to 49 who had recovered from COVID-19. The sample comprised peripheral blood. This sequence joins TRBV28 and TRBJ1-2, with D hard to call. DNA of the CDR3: TGTGCCAGCAGTCAAGACATAAACTATGGCTACACCTTC. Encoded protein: CASSQDINYGYTF.